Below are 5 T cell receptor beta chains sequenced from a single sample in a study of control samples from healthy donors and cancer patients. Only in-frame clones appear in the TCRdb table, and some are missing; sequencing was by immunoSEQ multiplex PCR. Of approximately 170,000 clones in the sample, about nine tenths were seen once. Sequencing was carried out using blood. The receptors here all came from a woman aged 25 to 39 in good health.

The CDR3 is CASSSGTSYEQYF. CDR3 sequence (DNA): TGTGCCAGCTCATCCGGGACTAGCTACGAGCAGTACTTC. V and J are TRBV18 and TRBJ2-7; 8 bases agree with TRBD2. Trimming removed 5 bases from V and 3 bases from J; junction bases left unmatched: 3. CDR3 length: 13 residues. Germline lookup yields CDR1 KGHSH and CDR2 LQKENI.

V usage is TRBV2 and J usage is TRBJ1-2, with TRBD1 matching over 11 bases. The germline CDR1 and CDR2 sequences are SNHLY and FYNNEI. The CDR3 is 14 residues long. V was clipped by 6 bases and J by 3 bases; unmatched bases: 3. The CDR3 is CASRGQGADYGYTF. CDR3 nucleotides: TGTGCCAGCAGAGGACAGGGGGCGGACTATGGCTACACCTTC.

The CDR3 sequence is CASSLQGRGYGYTF. In DNA form, the CDR3 reads TGTGCCAGCAGCTTACAGGGTAGGGGGTATGGCTACACCTTC. This chain uses TRBV7-9 with TRBJ1-2, with D maybe TRBD1 (6 bases). The V gene's germline CDR1 is SEHNR and CDR2 FQNEAQ (reference sequence). V was cut by 2 bases and J by 5 bases, with 12 bases left in between. The length of the CDR3 is 14 residues.

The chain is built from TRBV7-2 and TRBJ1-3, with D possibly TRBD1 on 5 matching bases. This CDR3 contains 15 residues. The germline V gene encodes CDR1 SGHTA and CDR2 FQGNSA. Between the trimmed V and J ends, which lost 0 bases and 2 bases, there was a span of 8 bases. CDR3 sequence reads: CASSLASGPGNTIYF. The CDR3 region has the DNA TGTGCCAGCAGCTTAGCGTCAGGGCCTGGAAACACCATATATTTT.

The CDR3 sequence: CASSESQGAYEQYF. The CDR3 nucleotides are TGTGCCAGCAGTGAATCCCAAGGGGCCTACGAGCAGTACTTC. The chain has TRBV25-1 and TRBJ2-7, with D tentatively TRBD1 (5 bases). V was pared by 1 base and J by 2 bases, with 9 bases between. Germline V gene lookup returns CDR1 MGHDK and CDR2 SYGVNS. The CDR3 length is 14 residues.